The present entry profiles one TCR beta chain with its context. Profiled with immunoSEQ multiplex PCR; TCRdb holds only in-frame clones, not every one. The repertoire holds 40,000 to 50,000 clones, with roughly 84% as singletons. These data belong to a study of OX40 agonist ivuxolimab in advanced cancers. Anyone with autoimmune disease history or systemic immunosuppression was excluded. The sequence came from an adult with an advanced solid tumor such as melanoma, head and neck, liver or kidney cancer. This material consisted of CD4+ or CD8+ T cells sorted from blood, taken in a trial of the OX40 agonist ivuxolimab.

The CDR3 DNA reads TGTGCCACCAGCAGAGAAAGAGGGGCCCCCACTGAAGCTTTCTTT. This translates into CATSRERGAPTEAFF. The chain recombines TRBV15 with TRBJ1-1; D is perhaps TRBD1 (5 bases). Germline V gene lookup returns CDR1 LNHNV and CDR2 YYDKDF (reference sequence). The CDR3 covers 15 residues. The V gene lost 0 bases and the J gene lost 4 bases, with 12 bases spanning the gap.